These 30 T cell receptor beta chains were all obtained from the same sample, sequenced in a study of CD8 T cells in Susac syndrome (dated by TCRdb to 2018 to 2020). Libraries were prepared through the immunoSEQ multiplex PCR assay. RNA was extracted using the RNeasy kit, and about 0.45 to 1 ug of the RNA was reverse transcribed with random hexamers. In TCRdb, the public reads were trimmed at Q25 with fastp and aligned with MiXCR, with productive beta chains retained. One record per CDR3 amino acid sequence lists the most common genes and DNA. Across this sample there are approximately 130,000 distinct CDR3 sequences, with 91% seen only once. The ten largest clones represent about 0.23% of the sample. The specimen sequenced was CD8+ T cells from PBMCs. These receptors originate from a human donor with multiple sclerosis.

This chain connects TRBV19 to TRBJ2-7; the D is unclear. This CDR3 contains 16 residues. Looked up from germline, CDR1 is LNHDA and CDR2 is SQIVND (reference sequence). Between the trimmed V and J ends, which lost 1 base and 1 base, there was a span of 14 bases. As DNA, the CDR3 is TGTGCCAGTAGTATAGGCAGCGACTTAGCATCCTACGAGCAGTACTTC. This gives the protein CASSIGSDLASYEQYF.

CDR3 coding DNA: TGTGCCAGCACGCGGCAGCCAAATGAAAAACTGTTTTTT. Residues: CASTRQPNEKLFF. V gene TRBV7-9 combines with J gene TRBJ1-4; D ambiguous. The V end was cut by 7 bases, the J end by 5 bases, with 11 bases between. Per the germline V gene, CDR1 is SEHNR and CDR2 is FQNEAQ (reference sequence). This CDR3 comprises 13 residues.

The CDR3 nucleotides are TGTGCCAGCAGCTCGATGAACAATGAGCAGTTCTTC. As protein: CASSSMNNEQFF. V gene TRBV7-2 combines with J gene TRBJ2-1; no clear D. V lost 4 bases to trimming and J lost 5 bases, with 6 bases between them. The CDR3 length is 12 residues. Germline lookup yields CDR1 SGHTA and CDR2 FQGNSA.

The chain is built from TRBV27 and TRBJ1-2; D gene unclear. Germline assignment: CDR1 MNHEY and CDR2 SMNVEV (reference sequence). The CDR3 is 13 amino acids. Trimming left V 0 bases short and J 8 bases short, with 10 bases between. The CDR3 loop reads CASSLSLGYGYTF. The CDR3 DNA reads TGTGCCAGCAGTTTATCGCTGGGGTACGGCTACACCTTC.

Only a few counts were recorded for this clonotype. J is TRBJ2-7 and V is TRBV19; no clear D gene. The CDR3 runs 14 residues. The V end lost 4 bases, the J end lost 0 bases, and 10 bases lay between the germline ends. Germline-derived CDR1 and CDR2 are LNHDA and SQIVND (reference sequence). CDR3 residues: CASSTTGSSYEQYF. The CDR3 coding sequence is TGTGCCAGTAGTACGACCGGGTCCTCCTACGAGCAGTACTTC.

V and J are TRBV13 and TRBJ2-1, with 10 bases aligning to TRBD2. This CDR3 is built from 17 residues. The V and J ends lost 0 bases and 6 bases, in that order; junction bases with no gene match: 8. Germline assignment: CDR1 PRHDT and CDR2 FYEKMQ (reference sequence). DNA for the CDR3: TGTGCCAGCAGCTTAGGGCCAGCGGGAGGGCCTGTCAATGAGCAGTTCTTC. Amino acids: CASSLGPAGGPVNEQFF.

The chain recombines TRBV18 with TRBJ2-1, with 10 positions matching TRBD2. Germline V gene lookup returns CDR1 KGHSH and CDR2 LQKENI. The CDR3 has 17 amino acids. J gave up 1 base and V 6 bases, and 9 bases lay outside the gene matches. The CDR3 bases are TGTGCCAGCTCGCCCCTAGCGGGAGCGGAATCCTACAATGAGCAGTTCTTC. Protein product: CASSPLAGAESYNEQFF.

The rearrangement joins TRBV15 to TRBJ2-3; a weak D match, TRBD1 (6 bases). Germline V lookup: CDR1 LNHNV, CDR2 YYDKDF (reference sequence). The CDR3 is 15 amino acids. V dropped 7 bases and J dropped 5 bases, with 19 bases sitting between them. The chain's CDR3 is CATTTQGLVGDTQYF. CDR3 nucleotide sequence: TGTGCCACCACAACTCAGGGGCTCGTGGGAGATACGCAGTATTTT.

This clonotype was detected once. J is TRBJ1-5 and V is TRBV4-1; D not resolved. V lost 0 bases and J lost 5, with 17 bases in between. There are 17 residues in the CDR3. From germline, CDR1 is MGHRA and CDR2 YSYEKL. Written as DNA, the CDR3 is TGCGCCAGCAGCCAAGATCCAATCACCTTTGGGGATCAGCCCCAGCATTTT. Translating it yields CASSQDPITFGDQPQHF.

The chain has TRBV5-6 and TRBJ1-1; no reliable D call. V was trimmed by 7 bases and J by 1 base, leaving 8 bases between them. The CDR3 consists of 12 residues. Germline loops: CDR1 SGHDT, CDR2 YYEEEE. CDR3 region: CASSWWNTEAFF. The CDR3 bases are TGTGCCAGCTCATGGTGGAACACTGAAGCTTTCTTT.

The rearrangement uses TRBV3-1 and TRBJ2-5; D remains ambiguous. This CDR3 is 12 amino acids long. V was shortened by 0 bases and J by 4 bases, with 3 bases between the two germline ends. Germline values: CDR1 LGHDT, CDR2 YNNKEL (reference sequence). The CDR3 DNA follows: TGTGCCAGCAGCCAAGATACAGAGACCCAGTACTTC. Encoded protein: CASSQDTETQYF.

The V and J genes are TRBV7-2 and TRBJ2-2; D uncertain. The CDR3 contains 12 residues. The V gene lost 1 base and the J gene lost 6 bases, with 3 bases spanning the gap. The germline V gene has CDR1 SGHTA and CDR2 FQGNSA. CDR3 nucleotides: TGTGCCAGCAGCTTAGAACCCGGGGAGCTGTTTTTT. Translated: CASSLEPGELFF.

V gene TRBV29-1 combines with J gene TRBJ2-7, with 7 bases that match TRBD2. Unmatched junction bases numbered 3, after V lost 3 bases and J lost 1 base. Looked up from germline, CDR1 is SQVTM and CDR2 is ANQGSEA. This CDR3 region has 13 residues. The CDR3 reads CSVDSGGSYEQYF. CDR3 sequence (DNA): TGCAGCGTTGATTCGGGAGGATCCTACGAGCAGTACTTC.

This chain links TRBV13 with TRBJ2-1, with D perhaps being TRBD1 or TRBD2 (6 bases each). The V gene lost 3 bases and the J gene lost 5 bases, with 11 bases spanning the gap. Germline-derived CDR1 and CDR2 are PRHDT and FYEKMQ (reference sequence). The CDR3 extends over 14 amino acids. The CDR3 sequence is CASSLTGGHNEQFF. The CDR3 coding sequence is TGTGCCAGCAGCTTGACCGGGGGCCACAATGAGCAGTTCTTC.

V is TRBV28 and J is TRBJ2-1, with D perhaps matching TRBD2 (5 bases). The CDR3 contains 17 residues. Per the germline V gene, CDR1 is MDHEN and CDR2 is SYDVKM. V was pared by 2 bases and J by 4 bases, with 18 bases between. The CDR3 region is CASSLGSGENFYNEQFF. The CDR3 nucleotides read TGTGCCAGCAGTTTAGGGTCTGGGGAGAACTTTTACAATGAGCAGTTCTTC.

The J gene is TRBJ1-1, the V gene TRBV7-9; tentatively, D is TRBD1 (6 bases). The germline gives CDR1 SEHNR, CDR2 FQNEAQ (reference sequence). Trimming shortened V by 5 bases and J by 4 bases, and 11 bases separated the two germline ends. The CDR3 is 13 amino acids. The CDR3 DNA follows: TGTGCCAGCAGCCCAACAGGGATCACTGAAGCTTTCTTT. It is translated as CASSPTGITEAFF.

The chain links TRBV6-5 to TRBJ2-5; 8 positions match TRBD2. The germline CDR1 and CDR2 sequences are MNHEY and SVGAGI. V lost 2 bases to trimming and J lost 5 bases; unmatched junction nucleotides: 10. This CDR3 is 16 amino acids long. This CDR3 reads CASSYGAGGVGETQYF. The CDR3 coding sequence is TGTGCCAGCAGTTACGGCGCGGGAGGCGTAGGGGAGACCCAGTACTTC.

V usage is TRBV10-2 and J usage is TRBJ2-7, with a possible D match to TRBD1 (5 bases). CDR1 and CDR2 (germline): WSHSY, SAAADI. The CDR3 is 12 residues long. The ends were cut back, 7 bases at V and 1 base at J, with 8 bases in the middle. The CDR3: CASKGQSYEQYF. The CDR3 DNA sequence: TGCGCCAGCAAGGGGCAGTCCTACGAGCAGTACTTC.

The chain is built from TRBV27 and TRBJ2-5, with 10 positions matching TRBD2. V lost 5 bases and J lost 5; bases outside the gene matches: 14. The germline gives CDR1 MNHEY, CDR2 SMNVEV (reference sequence). This CDR3 is 17 amino acids long. In DNA form, the CDR3 reads TGTGCCAGCAGTCCGGGAACTCTAGCGGGAGTAGGGGAGACCCAGTACTTC. Its translation: CASSPGTLAGVGETQYF.

The chain carries TRBV5-4 and TRBJ1-5; a weak D match, TRBD1 (6 bases). This CDR3 contains 13 residues. Germline V gene data show CDR1 as SGHNT and CDR2 as YYREEE (reference sequence). The germline V and J ends were trimmed by 3 bases and 5 bases, with 9 bases remaining between them. The CDR3 region is CASSSGTHQPQHF. In DNA form, the CDR3 reads TGTGCCAGCAGCTCCGGGACACATCAGCCCCAGCATTTT.

This clonotype was detected a few times. The chain recombines TRBV27 with TRBJ2-7; D gene uncertain. With 5 bases removed from V and 2 bases from J, the gap between germline ends came to 10 bases. This CDR3 contains 13 residues. The germline V gene has CDR1 MNHEY and CDR2 SMNVEV (reference sequence). The CDR3 loop reads CASSLTPTYEQYF. CDR3 sequence (DNA): TGTGCCAGCAGTCTTACCCCCACCTACGAGCAGTACTTC.

V gene TRBV25-1 combines with J gene TRBJ1-2; a weak D match, TRBD1 (5 bases). Germline V lookup: CDR1 MGHDK, CDR2 SYGVNS. The CDR3 is made up of 12 amino acids. V shed 4 bases and J shed 6 bases, with 9 bases lying between them. DNA of the CDR3: TGTGCCAGCAGTGGGGGCGGTAATGGCTACACCTTC. This translates into CASSGGGNGYTF.

The chain combines TRBV12-3 or TRBV12-4 with TRBJ2-3; no clear D gene. The V gene lost 4 bases and the J gene lost 1 base, with 18 bases spanning the gap. This CDR3 spans 17 amino acids. CDR3 sequence (DNA): TGTGCCAGCAGTTGGATGCAGGCGAGATACCGCACAGATACGCAGTATTTT. Encoded protein: CASSWMQARYRTDTQYF.

V is TRBV6-2 or TRBV6-3 and J is TRBJ2-2; tentatively, D is TRBD1 (6 bases). Trimming took 10 bases from V and 10 from J, leaving 16 bases between them. This CDR3 has 12 amino acids. CDR1 and CDR2 from the germline V gene are MNHEY and SVGEGT. The CDR3 loop is CATRPRGVELFF. The CDR3 DNA follows: TGTGCCACTAGGCCCAGGGGTGTGGAGCTGTTTTTT.

This clonotype was picked up one time. This rearrangement joins TRBV4-2 to TRBJ2-2; D gene ambiguous. From germline, CDR1 is LGHNA and CDR2 YNFKEQ. V was pared by 1 base and J by 7 bases, with 13 bases between. The CDR3 loop spans 15 amino acids. The CDR3 region has the DNA TGTGCCAGCAGCCAAGTAGGGCCAGCAAACGGGGAGCTGTTTTTT. Residues: CASSQVGPANGELFF.

The chain uses TRBV7-8 and TRBJ2-2; 11 bases are shared with TRBD2. This CDR3 comprises 14 residues. Per germline, CDR1 SGHVS and CDR2 FQNEAQ. The ends lost 8 bases at V and 4 bases at J; junction bases unmatched: 3. The CDR3 reads CASLAGGLTGELFF. CDR3 in DNA: TGTGCCAGCCTAGCGGGAGGTCTCACCGGGGAGCTGTTTTTT.

This chain uses TRBV30 with TRBJ2-7, with TRBD1 matching over 10 bases. The V gene end was trimmed by 0 bases and the J gene end by 5 bases; junction bases not matched to a gene: 4. Germline values: CDR1 GTSNPN, CDR2 SVGIG (reference sequence). The CDR3 runs to 14 residues. CDR3 amino acids: CAWSVGTGVHEQYF. The CDR3, as DNA: TGTGCCTGGAGTGTAGGGACAGGGGTCCACGAGCAGTACTTC. Drawing the rest from reference TRBV30 and TRBJ2-7, the complete variable domain is SQTIHQWPATLVQPVGSPLSLECTVEGTSNPNLYWYRQAAGRGLQLLFYSVGIGQISSEVPQNLSASRPQDRQFILSSKKLLLSDSGFYLCAWSVGTGVHEQYFGPGTRLTVT.

V is TRBV6-6 and J is TRBJ1-1; 8 bases are shared with TRBD1. The V gene end was trimmed by 2 bases and the J gene end by 6 bases; junction bases not matched to a gene: 8. This CDR3 has 15 amino acids. CDR1 is MNHNY, CDR2 SVGAGI, per germline (reference sequence). CDR3 nucleotides: TGTGCCAGCAGTTACGGGCGGCAGGGGGCCTCTGAAGCTTTCTTT. Translating gives CASSYGRQGASEAFF.

The chain is built from TRBV20-1 and TRBJ2-7; 13 nucleotides align to TRBD2. V was pared by 4 bases and J by 7 bases, with 13 bases of the junction left unmatched. From germline, CDR1 is DFQATT and CDR2 SNEGSKA (reference sequence). The CDR3 sequence is 16 residues long. This CDR3 reads CSATNPGTSGTEEQYF. CDR3 nucleotides: TGCAGTGCTACGAACCCGGGGACTAGCGGGACGGAAGAGCAGTACTTC.

The gene calls are TRBV6-5 and TRBJ1-1, with 7 bases matching TRBD1. The trim removed 5 bases at V and 1 base at J, leaving 7 bases unmatched. The CDR3 is 15 amino acids. CDR1 and CDR2 from the germline V gene are MNHEY and SVGAGI. CDR3 nucleotides: TGTGCCAGCAGTATAGGACAGGAGCAGAACACTGAAGCTTTCTTT. Residues: CASSIGQEQNTEAFF.